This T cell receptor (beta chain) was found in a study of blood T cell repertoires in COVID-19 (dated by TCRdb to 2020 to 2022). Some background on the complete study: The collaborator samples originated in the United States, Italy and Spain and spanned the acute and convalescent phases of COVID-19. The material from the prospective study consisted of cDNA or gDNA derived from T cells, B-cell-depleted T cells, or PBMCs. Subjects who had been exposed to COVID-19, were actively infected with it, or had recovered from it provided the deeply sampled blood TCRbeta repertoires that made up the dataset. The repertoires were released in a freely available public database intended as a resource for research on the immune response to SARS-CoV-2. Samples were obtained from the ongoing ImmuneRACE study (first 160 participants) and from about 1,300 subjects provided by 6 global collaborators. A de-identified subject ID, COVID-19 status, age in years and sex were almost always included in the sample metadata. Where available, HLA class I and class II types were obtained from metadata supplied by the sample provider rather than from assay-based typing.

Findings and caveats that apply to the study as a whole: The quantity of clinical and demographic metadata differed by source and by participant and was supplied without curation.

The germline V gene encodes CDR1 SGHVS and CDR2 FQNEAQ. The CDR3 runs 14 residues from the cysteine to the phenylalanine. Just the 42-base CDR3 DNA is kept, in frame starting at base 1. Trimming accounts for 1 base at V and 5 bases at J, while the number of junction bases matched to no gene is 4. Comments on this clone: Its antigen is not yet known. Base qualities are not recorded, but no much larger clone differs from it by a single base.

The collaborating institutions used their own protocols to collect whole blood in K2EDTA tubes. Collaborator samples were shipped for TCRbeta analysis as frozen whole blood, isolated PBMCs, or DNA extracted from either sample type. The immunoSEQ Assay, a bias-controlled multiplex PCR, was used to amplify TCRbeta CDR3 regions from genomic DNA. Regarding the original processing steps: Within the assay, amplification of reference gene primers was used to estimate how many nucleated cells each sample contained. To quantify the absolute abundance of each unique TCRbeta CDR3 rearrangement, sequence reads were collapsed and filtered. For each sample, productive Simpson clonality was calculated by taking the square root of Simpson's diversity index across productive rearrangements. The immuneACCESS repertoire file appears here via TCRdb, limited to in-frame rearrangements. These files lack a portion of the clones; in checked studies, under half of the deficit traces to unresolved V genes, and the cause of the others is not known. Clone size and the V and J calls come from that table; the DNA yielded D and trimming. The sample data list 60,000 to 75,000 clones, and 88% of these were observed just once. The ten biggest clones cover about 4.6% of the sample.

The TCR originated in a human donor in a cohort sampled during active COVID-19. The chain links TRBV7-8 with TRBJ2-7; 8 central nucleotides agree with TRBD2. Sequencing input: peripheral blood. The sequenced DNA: TGTGCCAGCAGCTTAGGGAGCGGGAGAAACGAGCAGTACTTC. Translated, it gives CASSLGSGRNEQYF.